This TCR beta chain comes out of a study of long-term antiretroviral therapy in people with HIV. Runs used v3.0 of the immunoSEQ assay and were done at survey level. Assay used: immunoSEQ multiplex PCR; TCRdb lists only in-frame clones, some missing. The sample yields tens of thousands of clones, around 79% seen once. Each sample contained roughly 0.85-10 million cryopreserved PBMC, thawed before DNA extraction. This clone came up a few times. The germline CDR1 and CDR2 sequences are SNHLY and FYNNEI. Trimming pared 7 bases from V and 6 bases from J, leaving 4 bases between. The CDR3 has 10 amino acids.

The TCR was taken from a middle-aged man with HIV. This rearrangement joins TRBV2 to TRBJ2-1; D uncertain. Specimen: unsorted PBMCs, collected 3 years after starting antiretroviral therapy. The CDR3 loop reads CASIPNEQFF. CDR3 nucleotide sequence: TGTGCCAGCATCCCCAATGAGCAGTTCTTC.